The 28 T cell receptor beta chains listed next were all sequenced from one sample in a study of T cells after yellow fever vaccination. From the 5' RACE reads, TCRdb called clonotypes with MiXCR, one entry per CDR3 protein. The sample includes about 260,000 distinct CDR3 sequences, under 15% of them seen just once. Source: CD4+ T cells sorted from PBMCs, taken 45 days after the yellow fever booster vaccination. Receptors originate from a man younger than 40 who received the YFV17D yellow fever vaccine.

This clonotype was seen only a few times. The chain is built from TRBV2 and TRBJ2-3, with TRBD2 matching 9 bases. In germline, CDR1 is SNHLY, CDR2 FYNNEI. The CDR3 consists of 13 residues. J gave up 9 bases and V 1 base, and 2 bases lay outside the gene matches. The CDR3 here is CASSEGSGRTQYF. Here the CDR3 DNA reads TGTGCCAGCAGTGAAGGTAGCGGGAGAACGCAGTATTTT.

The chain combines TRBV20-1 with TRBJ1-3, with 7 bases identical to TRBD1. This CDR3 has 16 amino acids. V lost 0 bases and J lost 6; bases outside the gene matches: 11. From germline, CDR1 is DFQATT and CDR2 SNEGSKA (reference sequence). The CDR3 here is CSARDRGAGGQNTIYF. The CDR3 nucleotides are TGCAGTGCTAGAGATCGGGGGGCAGGGGGACAAAACACCATATATTTT.

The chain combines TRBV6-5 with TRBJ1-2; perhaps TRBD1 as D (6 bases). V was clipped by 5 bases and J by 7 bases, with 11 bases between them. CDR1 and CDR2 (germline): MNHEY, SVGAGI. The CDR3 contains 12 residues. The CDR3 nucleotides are TGTGCCAGCAGTAACAGGGTGGGTGGCTACACCTTC. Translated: CASSNRVGGYTF.

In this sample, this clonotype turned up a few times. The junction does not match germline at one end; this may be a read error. CDR3 loop: CSARLGLAAAF. The CDR3 bases are TGCAGTGCTAGACTGGGACTAGCGGCTGCCTTC. The chain has TRBV20-1 and TRBJ2-5, with 11 positions matching TRBD2. This CDR3 region has 11 residues. CDR1 is DFQATT and CDR2 is SNEGSKA in the germline V gene (reference sequence).

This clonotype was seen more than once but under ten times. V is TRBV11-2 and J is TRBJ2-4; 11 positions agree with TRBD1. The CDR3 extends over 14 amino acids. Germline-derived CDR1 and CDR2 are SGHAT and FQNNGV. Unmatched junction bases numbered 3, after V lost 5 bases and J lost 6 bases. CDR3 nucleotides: TGTGCCAGCAGCCCCGGGACAGGGGGAAACATTCAGTACTTC. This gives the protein CASSPGTGGNIQYF.

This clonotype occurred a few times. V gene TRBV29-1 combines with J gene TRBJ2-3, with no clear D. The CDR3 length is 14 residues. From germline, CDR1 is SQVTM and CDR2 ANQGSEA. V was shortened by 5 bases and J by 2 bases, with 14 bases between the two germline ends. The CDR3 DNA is TGCAGCGTTAAGCCCGGGCAGACCACAGATACGCAGTATTTT. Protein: CSVKPGQTTDTQYF.

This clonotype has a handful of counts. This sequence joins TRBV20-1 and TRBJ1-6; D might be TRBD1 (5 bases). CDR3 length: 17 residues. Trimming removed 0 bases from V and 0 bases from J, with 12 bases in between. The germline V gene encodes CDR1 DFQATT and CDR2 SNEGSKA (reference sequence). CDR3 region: CSARDDSRSSYNSPLHF. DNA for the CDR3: TGCAGTGCTAGAGACGACAGCCGGAGCTCCTATAATTCACCCCTCCACTTT.

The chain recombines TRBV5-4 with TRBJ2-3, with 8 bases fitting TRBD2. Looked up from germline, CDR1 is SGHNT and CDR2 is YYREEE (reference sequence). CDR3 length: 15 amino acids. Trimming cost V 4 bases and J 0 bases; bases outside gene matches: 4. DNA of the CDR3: TGTGCCAGCAGCGGGCGACTAGCGAGCACAGATACGCAGTATTTT. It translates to CASSGRLASTDTQYF.

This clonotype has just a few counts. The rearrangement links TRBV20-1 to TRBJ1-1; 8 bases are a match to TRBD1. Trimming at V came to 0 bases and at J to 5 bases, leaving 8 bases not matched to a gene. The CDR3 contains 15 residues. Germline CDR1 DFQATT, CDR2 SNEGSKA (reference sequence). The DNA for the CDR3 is TGCAGTGCTAGAGATTTTAACAGGGGGGGGACTGAAGCTTTCTTT. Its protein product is CSARDFNRGGTEAFF.

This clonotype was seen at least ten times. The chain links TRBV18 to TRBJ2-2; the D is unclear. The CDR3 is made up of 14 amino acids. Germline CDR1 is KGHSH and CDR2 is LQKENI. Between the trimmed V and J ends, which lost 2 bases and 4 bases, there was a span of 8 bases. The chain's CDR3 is CASSPTSGTGELFF. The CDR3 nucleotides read TGTGCCAGCTCACCAACGTCGGGCACCGGGGAGCTGTTTTTT.

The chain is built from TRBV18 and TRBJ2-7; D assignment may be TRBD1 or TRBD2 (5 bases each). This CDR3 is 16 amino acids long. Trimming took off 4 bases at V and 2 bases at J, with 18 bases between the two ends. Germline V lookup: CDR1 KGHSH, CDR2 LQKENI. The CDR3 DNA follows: TGTGCCAGCTCACTTAATTACGGGCAGGGAGCCTACGAGCAGTACTTC. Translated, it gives CASSLNYGQGAYEQYF. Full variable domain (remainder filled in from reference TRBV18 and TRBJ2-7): NAGVMQNPRHLVRRRGQEARLRCSPMKGHSHVYWYRQLPEEGLKFMVYLQKENIIDESGMPKERFSAEFPKEGPSILRIQQVVRGDSAAYFCASSLNYGQGAYEQYFGPGTRLTVT.

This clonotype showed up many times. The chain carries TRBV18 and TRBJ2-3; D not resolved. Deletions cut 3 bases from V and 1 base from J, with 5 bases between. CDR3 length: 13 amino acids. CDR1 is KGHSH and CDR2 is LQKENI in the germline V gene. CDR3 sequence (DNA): TGTGCCAGCTCACCTGGCGGCACAGATACGCAGTATTTT. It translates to CASSPGGTDTQYF.

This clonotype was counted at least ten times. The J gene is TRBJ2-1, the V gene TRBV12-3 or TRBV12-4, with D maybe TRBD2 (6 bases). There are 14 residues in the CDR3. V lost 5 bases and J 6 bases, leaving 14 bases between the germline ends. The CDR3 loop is CASSLTIAVNEQFF. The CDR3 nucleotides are TGTGCCAGCAGTCTAACCATAGCGGTCAATGAGCAGTTCTTC.

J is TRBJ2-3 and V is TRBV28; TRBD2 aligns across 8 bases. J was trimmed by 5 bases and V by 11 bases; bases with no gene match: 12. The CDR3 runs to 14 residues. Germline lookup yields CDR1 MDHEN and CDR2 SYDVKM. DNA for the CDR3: TGTGCCGGTAGACCAGCGGGAGCGGTAGATACGCAGTATTTT. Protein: CAGRPAGAVDTQYF.

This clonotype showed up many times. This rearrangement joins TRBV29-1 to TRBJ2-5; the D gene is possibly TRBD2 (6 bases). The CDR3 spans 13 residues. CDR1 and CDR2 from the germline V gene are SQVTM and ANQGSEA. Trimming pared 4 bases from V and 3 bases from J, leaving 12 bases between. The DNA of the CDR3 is TGCAGCGTTGTATCTGGGGAGGAAGAGACCCAGTACTTC. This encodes CSVVSGEEETQYF.

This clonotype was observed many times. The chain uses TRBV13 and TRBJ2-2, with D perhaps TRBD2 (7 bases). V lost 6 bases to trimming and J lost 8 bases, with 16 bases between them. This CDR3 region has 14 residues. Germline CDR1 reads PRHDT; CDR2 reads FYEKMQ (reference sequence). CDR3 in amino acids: CASRQTGRGGELFF. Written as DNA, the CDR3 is TGTGCCAGCAGACAAACAGGGAGGGGAGGGGAGCTGTTTTTT.

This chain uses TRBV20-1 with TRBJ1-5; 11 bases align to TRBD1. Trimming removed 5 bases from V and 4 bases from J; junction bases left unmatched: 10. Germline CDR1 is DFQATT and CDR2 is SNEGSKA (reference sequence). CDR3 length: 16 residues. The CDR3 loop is CSAPHSGTGGNQPQHF. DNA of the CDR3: TGCAGTGCTCCTCACTCCGGGACAGGGGGGAATCAGCCCCAGCATTTT.

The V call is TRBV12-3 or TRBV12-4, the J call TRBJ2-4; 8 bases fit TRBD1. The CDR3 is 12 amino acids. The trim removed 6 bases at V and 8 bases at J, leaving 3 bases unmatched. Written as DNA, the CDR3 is TGTGCCAGCAGATTACAGGGGGACATTCAGTACTTC. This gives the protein CASRLQGDIQYF.

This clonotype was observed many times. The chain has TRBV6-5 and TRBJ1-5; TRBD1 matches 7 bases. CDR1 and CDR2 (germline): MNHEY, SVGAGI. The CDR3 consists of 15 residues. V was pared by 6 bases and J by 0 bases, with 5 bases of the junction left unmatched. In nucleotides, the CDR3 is TGTGCCAGCAGGTCGACAGGGAATAGCAATCAGCCCCAGCATTTT. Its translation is CASRSTGNSNQPQHF.

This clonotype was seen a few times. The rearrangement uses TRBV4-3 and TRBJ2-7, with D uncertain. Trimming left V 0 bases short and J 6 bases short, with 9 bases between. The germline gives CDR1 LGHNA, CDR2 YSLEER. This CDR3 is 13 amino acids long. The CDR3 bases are TGCGCCAGCAGCCAAGATCCCAGCGCCGAGCAGTACTTC. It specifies CASSQDPSAEQYF.

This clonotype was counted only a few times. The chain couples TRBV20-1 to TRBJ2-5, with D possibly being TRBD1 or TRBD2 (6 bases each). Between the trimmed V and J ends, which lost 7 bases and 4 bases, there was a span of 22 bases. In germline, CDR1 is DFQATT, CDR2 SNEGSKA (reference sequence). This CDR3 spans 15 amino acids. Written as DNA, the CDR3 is TGCAGTGTCTTGGAGGAGTGGGGGGCTCGAGAGACCCAGTACTTC. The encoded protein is CSVLEEWGARETQYF.

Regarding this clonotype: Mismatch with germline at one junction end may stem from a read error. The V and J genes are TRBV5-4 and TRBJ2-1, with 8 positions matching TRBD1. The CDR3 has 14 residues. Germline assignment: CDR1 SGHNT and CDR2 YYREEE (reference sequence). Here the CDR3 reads CASSLQGAYYEQFF. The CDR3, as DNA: TGTGCCAGCTCGTTGCAGGGGGCCTACTATGAGCAGTTCTTC. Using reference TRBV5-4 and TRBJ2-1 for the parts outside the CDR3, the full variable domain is ETGVTQSPTHLIKTRGQQVTLRCSSQSGHNTVSWYQQALGQGPQFIFQYYREEENGRGNFPPRFSGLQFPNYSSELNVNALELDDSALYLCASSLQGAYYEQFFGPGTRLTVL.

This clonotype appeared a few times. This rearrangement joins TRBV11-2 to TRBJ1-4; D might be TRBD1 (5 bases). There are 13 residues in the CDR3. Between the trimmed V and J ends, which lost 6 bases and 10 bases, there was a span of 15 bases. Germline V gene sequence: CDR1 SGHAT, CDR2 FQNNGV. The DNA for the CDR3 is TGTGCCAGCAGTTCGGGCGTCGGGGGAAAACTGTTTTTT. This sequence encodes CASSSGVGGKLFF.

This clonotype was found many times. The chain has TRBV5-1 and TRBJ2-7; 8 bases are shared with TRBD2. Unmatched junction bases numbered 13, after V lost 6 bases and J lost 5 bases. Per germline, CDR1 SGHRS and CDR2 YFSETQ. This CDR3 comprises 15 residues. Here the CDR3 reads CASTTGGEYPDEQYF. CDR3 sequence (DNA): TGCGCCAGCACTACGGGGGGGGAGTACCCGGACGAGCAGTACTTC.

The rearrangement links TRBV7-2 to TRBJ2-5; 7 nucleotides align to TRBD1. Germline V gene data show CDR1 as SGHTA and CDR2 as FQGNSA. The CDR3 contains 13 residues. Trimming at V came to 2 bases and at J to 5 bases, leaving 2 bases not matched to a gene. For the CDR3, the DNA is TGTGCCAGCAGCTTAACAGGGGACGAGACCCAGTACTTC. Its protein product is CASSLTGDETQYF.

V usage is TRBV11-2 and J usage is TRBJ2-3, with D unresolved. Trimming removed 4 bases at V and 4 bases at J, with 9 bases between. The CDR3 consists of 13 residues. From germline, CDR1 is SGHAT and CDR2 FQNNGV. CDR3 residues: CASSSTGADTQYF. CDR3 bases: TGTGCCAGCAGCTCCACGGGCGCAGATACGCAGTATTTT.

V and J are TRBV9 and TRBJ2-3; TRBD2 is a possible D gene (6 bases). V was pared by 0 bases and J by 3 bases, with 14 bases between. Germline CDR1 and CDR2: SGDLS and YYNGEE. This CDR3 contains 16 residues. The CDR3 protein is CASSVASGVATDTQYF. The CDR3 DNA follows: TGTGCCAGCAGCGTAGCCTCGGGAGTGGCGACAGATACGCAGTATTTT.

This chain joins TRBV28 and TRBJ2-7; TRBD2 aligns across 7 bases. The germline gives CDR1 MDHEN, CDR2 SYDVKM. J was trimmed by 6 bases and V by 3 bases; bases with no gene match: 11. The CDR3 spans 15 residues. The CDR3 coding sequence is TGTGCCAGCAGTTTGGGTAGGGCGGGAGATGGCGAGCAGTACTTC. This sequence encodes CASSLGRAGDGEQYF.